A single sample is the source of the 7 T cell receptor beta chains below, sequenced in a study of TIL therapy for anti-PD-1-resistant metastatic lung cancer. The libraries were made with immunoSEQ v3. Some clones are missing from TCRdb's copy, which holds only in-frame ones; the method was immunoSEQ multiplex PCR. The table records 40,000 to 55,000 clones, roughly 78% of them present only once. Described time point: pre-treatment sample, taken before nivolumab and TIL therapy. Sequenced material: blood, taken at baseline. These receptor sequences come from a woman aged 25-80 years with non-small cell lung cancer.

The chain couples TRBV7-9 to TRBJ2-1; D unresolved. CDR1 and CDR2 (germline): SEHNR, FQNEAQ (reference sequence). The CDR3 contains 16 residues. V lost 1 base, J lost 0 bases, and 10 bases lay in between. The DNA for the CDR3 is TGTGCCAGCAGCTTAGTGCGACACAGCTCCTACAATGAGCAGTTCTTC. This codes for CASSLVRHSSYNEQFF. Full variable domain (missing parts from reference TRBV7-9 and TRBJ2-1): DTGVSQNPRHKITKRGQNVTFRCDPISEHNRLYWYRQTLGQGPEFLTYFQNEAQLEKSRLLSDRFSAERPKGSFSTLEIQRTEQGDSAMYLCASSLVRHSSYNEQFFGPGTRLTVL.

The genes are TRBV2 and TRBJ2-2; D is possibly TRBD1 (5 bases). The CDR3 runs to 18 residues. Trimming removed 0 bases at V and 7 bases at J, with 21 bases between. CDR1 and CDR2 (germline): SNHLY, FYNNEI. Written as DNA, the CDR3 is TGTGCCAGCAGTGAAGCGACCCTCGTGGGGCTCTATGTCGGGGAGCTGTTTTTT. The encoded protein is CASSEATLVGLYVGELFF.

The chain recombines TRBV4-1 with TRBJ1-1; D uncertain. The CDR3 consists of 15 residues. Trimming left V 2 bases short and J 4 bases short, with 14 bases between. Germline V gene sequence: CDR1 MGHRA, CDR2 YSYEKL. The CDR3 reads CASSQRAGPITEAFF. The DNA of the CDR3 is TGCGCCAGCAGCCAAAGGGCGGGTCCGATCACTGAAGCTTTCTTT.

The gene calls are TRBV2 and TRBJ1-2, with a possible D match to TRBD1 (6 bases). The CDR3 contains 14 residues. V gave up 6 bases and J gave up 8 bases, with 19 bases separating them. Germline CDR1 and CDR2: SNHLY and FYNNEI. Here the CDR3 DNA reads TGTGCCAGCAGGGCCGGGACAAATACCTTAGGCTACACCTTC. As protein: CASRAGTNTLGYTF.

The CDR3 DNA is TGCAGTGCTAGATCGGTTAATGAGCAGTTCTTC. The encoded protein is CSARSVNEQFF. The gene calls are TRBV20-1 and TRBJ2-1, with D hard to call. The CDR3 sequence is 11 residues long. The germline V gene encodes CDR1 DFQATT and CDR2 SNEGSKA (reference sequence). V was clipped by 2 bases and J by 7 bases, with 6 bases between them.

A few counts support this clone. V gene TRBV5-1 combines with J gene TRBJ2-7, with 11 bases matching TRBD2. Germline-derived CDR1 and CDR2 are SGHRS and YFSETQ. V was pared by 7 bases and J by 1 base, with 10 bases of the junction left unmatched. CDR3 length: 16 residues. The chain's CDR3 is CASRGLLAGDSYEQYF. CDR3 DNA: TGCGCCAGCCGCGGACTACTAGCGGGAGATTCCTACGAGCAGTACTTC.

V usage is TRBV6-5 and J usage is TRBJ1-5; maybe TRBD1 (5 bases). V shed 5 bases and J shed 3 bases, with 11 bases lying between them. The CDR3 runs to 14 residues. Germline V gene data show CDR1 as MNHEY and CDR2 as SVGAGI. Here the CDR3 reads CASSNQGYNQPQHF. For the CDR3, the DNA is TGTGCCAGCAGTAATCAGGGCTACAATCAGCCCCAGCATTTT.